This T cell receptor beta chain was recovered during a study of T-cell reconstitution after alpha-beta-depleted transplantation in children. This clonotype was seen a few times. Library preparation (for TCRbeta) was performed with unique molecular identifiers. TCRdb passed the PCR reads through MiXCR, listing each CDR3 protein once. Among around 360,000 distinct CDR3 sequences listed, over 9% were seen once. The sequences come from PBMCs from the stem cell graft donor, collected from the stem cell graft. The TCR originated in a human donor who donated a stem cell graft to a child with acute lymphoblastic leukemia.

The CDR3, as DNA: TGCAGTGCTATAAGTGGCCTCTACGAGCAGTACTTC. Translation gives CSAISGLYEQYF. The chain couples TRBV20-1 to TRBJ2-7; D not resolved. With 4 bases removed from V and 3 bases from J, the gap between germline ends came to 10 bases. From germline, CDR1 is DFQATT and CDR2 SNEGSKA (reference sequence). CDR3 size: 12 residues.